Only a few counts were recorded for the clone carrying this TCR beta chain. Its target is unknown. Extraction of RNA preceded its reverse transcription into cDNA, which served as the sequencing template. The repertoire was sequenced with immunoSEQ multiplex PCR; TCRdb's copy has only in-frame clones and lacks some. The sample lists around 190,000 clones, about 61% occurring once. The sample originates from a study of CD8+ T cells in alopecia areata. Study-level findings and limits: In patients, TCRs were shared less clearly than in mice, and HLA may possibly be involved. Clonality in lesional scalp, especially alopecia totalis/universalis, exceeded that of normal scalp.

PBMCs provided sorted CD4+ and CD8+ T cells. Germline V gene lookup returns CDR1 PRHDT and CDR2 FYEKMQ (reference sequence). The CDR3 runs to 13 residues. The V gene lost 4 bases and the J gene lost 2 bases, with 9 bases spanning the gap. The specimen sequenced was CD8+ T cells sorted from blood. This sequence joins TRBV13 and TRBJ2-7; D is uncertain. The sequence derives from a human donor in good health. The DNA of the CDR3 is TGTGCCAGCAGCTCTCTTCCTGCCTACGAGCAGTACTTC. This translates into CASSSLPAYEQYF.